A selection of T cell receptor beta chains follows, all from one sample in a study of cytomegalovirus exposure and HLA in healthy donors. Profiled with immunoSEQ multiplex PCR; TCRdb holds only in-frame clones, not every one. Of roughly 63,000 clones in the sample, approximately 71% were seen once. Sequencing was performed on PBMCs. The receptors were sampled from a woman in her 40s in good health and CMV-seropositive. Each CDR3 is given with its conserved first and last residue. D genes are given only for firm matches. Size values are once, few and many counts, or a class for expanded clones, and some rows have none.

TRBD1	.	15	TRBJ2-7	TRBV18	TGTGCCAGCTCACGCCCCCGGGACAGGGACGACGAGCAGTACTTC	CASSRPRDRDDEQYF
.	.	10	TRBJ1-1	TRBV7-9	TGTGCCAGCAGCTCCAGAAGAGCTTTCTTT	CASSSRRAFF
.	.	14	TRBJ2-1	TRBV5-4	TGTGCCAGCAGCCCAGACCTGGGCCTCAATGAGCAGTTCTTC	CASSPDLGLNEQFF
.	.	16	TRBJ2-3	TRBV5-1	TGCGCCAGCAGCTTGGCCCAGGGTTTCGGCACAGATACGCAGTATTTT	CASSLAQGFGTDTQYF
.	.	12	TRBJ1-2	TRBV6-5	TGTGCCAGCAGTTACGGGAGTAACAGCTACACCTTC	CASSYGSNSYTF
.	.	14	TRBJ1-1	TRBV30	TGTGCCTGGAGTGTACACGGGACTAACACTGAAGCTTTCTTT	CAWSVHGTNTEAFF
.	once	14	TRBJ2-7	TRBV11-3	TGTGCCAGCAGCTTGGGCAGGGGAAATGGCGAGCAGTACTTC	CASSLGRGNGEQYF
.	.	15	TRBJ2-3	TRBV30	TGTGCCTGGGGGAGGCGGGGACGGCTCACAGATACGCAGTATTTT	CAWGRRGRLTDTQYF
TRBD2	.	15	TRBJ2-7	TRBV5-1	TGCGCCAGCAGCTTGGAGGCGGGGGTTGCCTACGAGCAGTACTTC	CASSLEAGVAYEQYF
TRBD1	.	15	TRBJ2-3	TRBV30	TGTGCCTGGAGTATGGCGGGACAGGGCCGGGATACGCAGTATTTT	CAWSMAGQGRDTQYF
.	once	16	TRBJ1-1	TRBV18	TGTGCCAGCTCACCTAATAGTCCGGGAACGAACACTGAAGCTTTCTTT	CASSPNSPGTNTEAFF
TRBD1	.	16	TRBJ1-5	TRBV5-6	TGTGCCAGCAGCGGGGACAGGGGTGCCAGCAATCAGCCCCAGCATTTT	CASSGDRGASNQPQHF
.	.	15	TRBJ1-6	TRBV4-3	TGCGCCAGCAGCCAATCAGGGGATCTCGGTTCACCCCTCCACTTT	CASSQSGDLGSPLHF
.	once	14	TRBJ2-1	TRBV15	TGTGCCACCAGCAGAGCCGGGGGATACAATGAGCAGTTCTTC	CATSRAGGYNEQFF
TRBD1	.	13	TRBJ1-2	TRBV13	TGTGCCAGCAGCTGGGACAGGAAAAATGGCTACACCTTC	CASSWDRKNGYTF
.	.	16	TRBJ2-7	TRBV4-1	TGCGCCAGCAGCCAAGATCACCGGGAATACACCTACGAGCAGTACTTC	CASSQDHREYTYEQYF
TRBD2	few	15	TRBJ2-2	TRBV4-2	TGTGCCAGCAGCCAAGGCTCGGGGGGGCCCGGGGAGCTGTTTTTT	CASSQGSGGPGELFF
.	.	16	TRBJ1-1	TRBV4-3	TGCGCCAGCAGCCCTGTGATGGGGGCACTCGGCACTGAAGCTTTCTTT	CASSPVMGALGTEAFF
.	.	16	TRBJ2-7	TRBV5-1	TGCGCCAGCAGCATCCTTACAGGGAGGGGGGACCACGAGCAGTACTTC	CASSILTGRGDHEQYF
TRBD2	few	18	TRBJ2-6	TRBV4-1	TGCGCCAGCAGCCAAGTGAGCGGGGGGGCTCTTGGGGCCAACGTCCTGACTTTC	CASSQVSGGALGANVLTF
.	.	13	TRBJ1-6	TRBV6-6	TGTGCCAGCATGGAGGGTGTGGGAGCACCCCTCCACTTT	CASMEGVGAPLHF
.	.	14	TRBJ1-3	TRBV27	TGTGCCAGCAGACCAGGGTTCTCTGGAAACACCATATATTTT	CASRPGFSGNTIYF
.	.	15	TRBJ1-4	TRBV7-2	TGTGCCAGCAGCGCCCAGGGGTTCACTAATGAAAAACTGTTTTTT	CASSAQGFTNEKLFF
TRBD1	.	18	TRBJ1-6	TRBV10-3	TGTGCCATCAGTGAGTTCCTTGACTTGACAGGGTTAGCTTCACCCCTCCACTTT	CAISEFLDLTGLASPLHF
.	few	14	TRBJ1-1	TRBV7-2	TGTGCCAGCAGCTTAAAAGTTCCAGTCTTAGAAGCTTTCTTT	CASSLKVPVLEAFF